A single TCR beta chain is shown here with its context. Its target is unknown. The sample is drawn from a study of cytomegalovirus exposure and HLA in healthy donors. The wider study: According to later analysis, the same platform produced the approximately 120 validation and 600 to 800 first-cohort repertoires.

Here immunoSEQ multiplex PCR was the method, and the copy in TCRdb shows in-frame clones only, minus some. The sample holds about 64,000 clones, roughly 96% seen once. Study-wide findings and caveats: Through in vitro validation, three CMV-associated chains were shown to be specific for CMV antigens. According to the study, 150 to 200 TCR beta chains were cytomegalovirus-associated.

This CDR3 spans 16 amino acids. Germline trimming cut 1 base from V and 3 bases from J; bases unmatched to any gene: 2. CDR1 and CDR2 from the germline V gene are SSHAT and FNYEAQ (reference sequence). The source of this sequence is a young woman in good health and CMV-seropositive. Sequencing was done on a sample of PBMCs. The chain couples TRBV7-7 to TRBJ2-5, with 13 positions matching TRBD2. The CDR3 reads CASSLGLAGGEETQYF. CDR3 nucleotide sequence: TGTGCCAGCAGCTTAGGACTAGCGGGAGGCGAAGAGACCCAGTACTTC. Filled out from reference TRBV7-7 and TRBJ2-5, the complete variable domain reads GAGVSQSPRYKVTKRGQDVTLRCDPISSHATLYWYQQALGQGPEFLTYFNYEAQPDKSGLPSDRFSAERPEGSISTLTIQRTEQRDSAMYRCASSLGLAGGEETQYFGPGTRLLVL.